The clone carrying this T cell receptor beta chain was seen many times. The library targeted TCRbeta and was prepared with unique molecular identifiers. TCRdb independently ran MiXCR on the PCR reads; one entry per CDR3 protein. In the table there are roughly 240,000 distinct CDR3 sequences, around 7.5% of which are singletons. The data were obtained in a study of T-cell reconstitution after alpha-beta-depleted transplantation in children. The V gene's germline CDR1 is LGHDT and CDR2 YNNKEL (reference sequence). The CDR3 is 15 amino acids. J was trimmed by 3 bases and V by 3 bases; bases with no gene match: 2.

The sample was PBMCs, mostly from graft donor cells, taken 180 days after TCRalphabeta/CD19-depleted stem cell transplant. This rearrangement joins TRBV3-1 to TRBJ2-6, with 7 bases fitting TRBD2. The receptor comes from a male patient younger than 18 who had a stem cell transplant for acute lymphoblastic leukemia, so the T cells may come from the graft donor. This CDR3 reads CASSQGGFGANVLTF. The CDR3 DNA reads TGTGCCAGCAGCCAGGGAGGGTTTGGGGCCAACGTCCTGACTTTC.